This TCR beta chain came from a study of blood T cell repertoires in COVID-19. Study at large: Both acute and convalescent COVID-19 samples were obtained from the United States, Italy and Spain. The analysed material was cDNA or gDNA that came from T cells, B-cell-depleted T cells, or PBMCs.

Original handling: By means of reference gene primer amplification, nucleated cell counts were estimated. Method: immunoSEQ multiplex PCR; TCRdb's copy keeps in-frame clones and lacks some. V, J and clone size reflect that table, while D and trimming were determined from the DNA. The sample lists some 46,000 clones; over 65% were seen once. The CDR3 is 15 residues long. Deletions cut 4 bases from V and 10 bases from J, with 17 bases between. Germline V gene data show CDR1 as SGHTA and CDR2 as FQGNSA. The origin of this receptor is a man older than 75 with acute or convalescent COVID-19. V and J are TRBV7-2 and TRBJ1-6; weak D call: TRBD1 (5 bases). The sample comprised peripheral blood. The CDR3 coding sequence is TGTGCCAGCAGCTCCCAAGGGGAGGTCAGATCACCCCTCCACTTT. Its protein is CASSSQGEVRSPLHF.